This TCR beta chain is from a study of blood T cells in healthy people across ages. Study findings and constraints: Long-lived and aged donors differed, with more naive CD4+ cells and higher diversity in the long-lived.

All donors came from Russia, were Caucasian and healthy, and spanned ages about 6 to 100. Every participating donor contributed 8 to 10 milliliters of peripheral blood through a draw. A second roughly 6 to 11 cycle PCR used barcoded and J-beta primers. TCRdb passed the 5' RACE reads through MiXCR, listing each CDR3 protein once. The sample contains some 700,000 distinct CDR3 sequences, about a fifth of which appear only once. On this clonotype: What it binds is not known.

V was clipped by 3 bases and J by 6 bases, with 8 bases between them. The CDR3 is 12 amino acids. Germline V gene sequence: CDR1 MGHRA, CDR2 YSYEKL. This receptor was taken from a man aged 65-85 years in good health. The V call is TRBV4-1, the J call TRBJ1-1, with D perhaps matching TRBD1 (6 bases). Material for sequencing was blood. The DNA for the CDR3 is TGCGCCAGCAGCCAGGGGGCGTCTGAAGCTTTCTTT. Translated: CASSQGASEAFF.